Shown below are 8 T cell receptor beta chains from a single sample sequenced in a study of T cell responses to AZD1222 COVID-19 vaccine. The table came from immunoSEQ multiplex PCR; TCRdb's copy has only in-frame clones and leaves some out. Counted here are 100,000 to 130,000 clones, roughly 89% occurring once; the ten biggest clones make up less than 4%. This specimen was peripheral blood, taken on day 0 of MenACWY control vaccination. The receptors shown here come from an adult in good health.

The chain joins TRBV4-2 to TRBJ2-7; 7 bases align to TRBD1. The V segment lost 0 bases and the J segment 5 bases; nucleotides outside the gene matches: 7. The CDR3 is 15 residues long. Germline assignment: CDR1 LGHNA and CDR2 YNFKEQ. The CDR3 loop reads CASSQERQGVDEQYF. In DNA, the CDR3 is TGTGCCAGCAGCCAAGAGAGACAGGGAGTGGACGAGCAGTACTTC.

J is TRBJ1-3 and V is TRBV30; D is unclear. The V end lost 8 bases, the J end lost 4 bases, and 9 bases lay between the germline ends. Germline V gene lookup returns CDR1 GTSNPN and CDR2 SVGIG (reference sequence). The CDR3 runs to 11 residues. CDR3 sequence (DNA): TGTGCCGGGCTCGCGGGAAACACCATATATTTT. As protein: CAGLAGNTIYF.

The rearrangement links TRBV5-4 to TRBJ1-1; D is unresolved. The CDR3 covers 14 residues. V was clipped by 0 bases and J by 1 base, with 7 bases between them. Germline assignment: CDR1 SGHNT and CDR2 YYREEE (reference sequence). For the CDR3, the DNA is TGTGCCAGCAGCTTGGGGCGGTCGAACACTGAAGCTTTCTTT. Protein product: CASSLGRSNTEAFF.

The chain recombines TRBV30 with TRBJ1-2; the D gene is possibly TRBD1 (6 bases). The CDR3 consists of 13 residues. The V gene lost 2 bases and the J gene lost 5 bases, with 12 bases spanning the gap. Germline CDR1 GTSNPN, CDR2 SVGIG (reference sequence). The CDR3 nucleotides are TGTGCCTGGAGTTTACAGGGATGGTATGGCTACACCTTC. It is translated as CAWSLQGWYGYTF.

V is TRBV18 and J is TRBJ1-3; the match to TRBD1 covers 7 bases. Germline V gives CDR1 KGHSH, CDR2 LQKENI. The CDR3 spans 16 residues. The trim removed 5 bases at V and 4 bases at J, leaving 11 bases unmatched. The CDR3 bases are TGTGCCAGCTCAGCCTCGTTACAGGGGTCGGGAAACACCATATATTTT. Its protein is CASSASLQGSGNTIYF.

The V call is TRBV4-1, the J call TRBJ1-2, with 7 positions matching TRBD1. CDR1 and CDR2 (germline): MGHRA, YSYEKL. The CDR3 totals 15 residues. V dropped 0 bases and J dropped 6; count of bases not matched to a gene: 7. CDR3 nucleotides: TGCGCCAGCAGCCAAGAAGGGGGCCGGGTGAATGGCTACACCTTC. Its translation is CASSQEGGRVNGYTF.

This clone ranks as medium-sized. The rearrangement links TRBV6-1 to TRBJ2-7, with unresolved D. Germline lookup yields CDR1 MNHNS and CDR2 SASEGT. The V gene lost 1 base and the J gene lost 2 bases, with 15 bases spanning the gap. The CDR3 extends over 16 amino acids. The CDR3, as DNA: TGTGCCAGCAGTGAAGTAACCCGCGTCAGAGCCTACGAGCAGTACTTC. Translating gives CASSEVTRVRAYEQYF.

The chain employs TRBV6-2 or TRBV6-3 and TRBJ2-7; D gene ambiguous. This CDR3 region has 11 residues. Germline CDR1 and CDR2: MNHEY and SVGEGT. Trimming removed 6 bases at V and 3 bases at J, with 6 bases between. The CDR3 here is CASSQSYEQYF. CDR3 nucleotides: TGTGCCAGCAGCCAGAGCTACGAGCAGTACTTC.